This entry features one T cell receptor beta chain sequence. Its antigen is unknown. 5'RACE with constant-segment primers built TCRalpha and TCRbeta cDNA libraries with UMIs. One entry per CDR3 protein results from TCRdb running MiXCR on the 5' RACE reads. The data show about 240,000 distinct CDR3 sequences, with roughly a tenth seen just once and 22% held by the top ten. The CDR3 contains 15 residues. Germline V CDR1 and CDR2: SEHNR, FQNEAQ (reference sequence). Deletions cut 1 base from V and 0 bases from J, with 8 bases between. This entry is derived from a study of T-cell memory formation after mild COVID-19. Looking at the study overall: TCR clusters largely stayed donor specific.

Points from the study as a whole: Pre-infection memory harbored some responding clones, suggesting cross-reactive memory joined.

V and J are TRBV7-9 and TRBJ2-3; TRBD1 might be the D (5 bases). The sequencing sample was made of PBMCs or a T cell subset sorted from them (not recorded which). This TCR was recovered from a young man who had mild COVID-19 (a few samples of this study predate the infection). Cell type and time point are not known. The CDR3 DNA follows: TGTGCCAGCAGCTTAGTGGGGCGTAGCACAGATACGCAGTATTTT. This encodes CASSLVGRSTDTQYF.